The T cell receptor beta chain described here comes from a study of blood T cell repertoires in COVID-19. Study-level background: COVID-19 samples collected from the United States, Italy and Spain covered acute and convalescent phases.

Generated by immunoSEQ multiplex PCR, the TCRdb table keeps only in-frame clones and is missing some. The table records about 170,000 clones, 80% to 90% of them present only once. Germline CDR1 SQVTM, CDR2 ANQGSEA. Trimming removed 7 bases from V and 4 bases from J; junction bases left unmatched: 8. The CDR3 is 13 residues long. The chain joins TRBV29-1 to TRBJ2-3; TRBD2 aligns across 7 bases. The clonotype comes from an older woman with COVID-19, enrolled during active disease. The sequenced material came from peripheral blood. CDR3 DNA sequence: TGCAGCGGGTCCCCGGGAGGTTCAGATACGCAGTATTTT. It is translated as CSGSPGGSDTQYF.